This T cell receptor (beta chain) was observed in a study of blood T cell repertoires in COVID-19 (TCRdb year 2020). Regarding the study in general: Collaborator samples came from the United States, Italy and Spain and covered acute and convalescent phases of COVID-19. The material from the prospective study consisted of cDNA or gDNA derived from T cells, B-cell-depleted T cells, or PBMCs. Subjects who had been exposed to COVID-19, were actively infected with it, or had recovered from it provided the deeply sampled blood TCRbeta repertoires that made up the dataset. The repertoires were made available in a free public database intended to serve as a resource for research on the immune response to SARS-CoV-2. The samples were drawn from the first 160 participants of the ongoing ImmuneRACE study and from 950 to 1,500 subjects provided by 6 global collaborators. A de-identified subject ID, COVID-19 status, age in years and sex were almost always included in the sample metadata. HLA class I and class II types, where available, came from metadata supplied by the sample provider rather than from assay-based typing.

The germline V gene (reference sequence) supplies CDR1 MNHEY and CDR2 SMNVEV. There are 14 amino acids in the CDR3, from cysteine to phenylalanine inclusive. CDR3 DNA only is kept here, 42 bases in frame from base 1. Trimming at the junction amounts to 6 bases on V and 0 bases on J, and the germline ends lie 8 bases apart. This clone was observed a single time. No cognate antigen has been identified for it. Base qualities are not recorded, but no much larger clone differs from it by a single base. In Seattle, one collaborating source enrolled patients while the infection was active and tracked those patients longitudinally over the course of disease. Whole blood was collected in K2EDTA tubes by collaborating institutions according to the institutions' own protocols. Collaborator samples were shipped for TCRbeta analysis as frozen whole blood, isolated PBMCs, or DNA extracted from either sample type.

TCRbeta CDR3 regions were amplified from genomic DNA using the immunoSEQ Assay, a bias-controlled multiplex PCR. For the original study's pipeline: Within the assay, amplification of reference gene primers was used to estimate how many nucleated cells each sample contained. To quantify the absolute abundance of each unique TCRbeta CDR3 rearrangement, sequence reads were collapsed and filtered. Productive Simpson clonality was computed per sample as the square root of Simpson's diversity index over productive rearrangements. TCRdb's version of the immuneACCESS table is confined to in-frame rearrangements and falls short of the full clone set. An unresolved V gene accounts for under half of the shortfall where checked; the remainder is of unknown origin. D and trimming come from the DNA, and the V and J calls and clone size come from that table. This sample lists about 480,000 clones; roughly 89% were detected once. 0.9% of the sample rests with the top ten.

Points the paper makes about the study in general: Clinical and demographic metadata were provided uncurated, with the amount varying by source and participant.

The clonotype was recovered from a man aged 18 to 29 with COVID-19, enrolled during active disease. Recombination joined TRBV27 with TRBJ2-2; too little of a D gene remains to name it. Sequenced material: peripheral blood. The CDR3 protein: CASSTAANTGELFF. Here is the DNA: TGTGCCAGCAGCACAGCCGCGAACACCGGGGAGCTGTTTTTT.